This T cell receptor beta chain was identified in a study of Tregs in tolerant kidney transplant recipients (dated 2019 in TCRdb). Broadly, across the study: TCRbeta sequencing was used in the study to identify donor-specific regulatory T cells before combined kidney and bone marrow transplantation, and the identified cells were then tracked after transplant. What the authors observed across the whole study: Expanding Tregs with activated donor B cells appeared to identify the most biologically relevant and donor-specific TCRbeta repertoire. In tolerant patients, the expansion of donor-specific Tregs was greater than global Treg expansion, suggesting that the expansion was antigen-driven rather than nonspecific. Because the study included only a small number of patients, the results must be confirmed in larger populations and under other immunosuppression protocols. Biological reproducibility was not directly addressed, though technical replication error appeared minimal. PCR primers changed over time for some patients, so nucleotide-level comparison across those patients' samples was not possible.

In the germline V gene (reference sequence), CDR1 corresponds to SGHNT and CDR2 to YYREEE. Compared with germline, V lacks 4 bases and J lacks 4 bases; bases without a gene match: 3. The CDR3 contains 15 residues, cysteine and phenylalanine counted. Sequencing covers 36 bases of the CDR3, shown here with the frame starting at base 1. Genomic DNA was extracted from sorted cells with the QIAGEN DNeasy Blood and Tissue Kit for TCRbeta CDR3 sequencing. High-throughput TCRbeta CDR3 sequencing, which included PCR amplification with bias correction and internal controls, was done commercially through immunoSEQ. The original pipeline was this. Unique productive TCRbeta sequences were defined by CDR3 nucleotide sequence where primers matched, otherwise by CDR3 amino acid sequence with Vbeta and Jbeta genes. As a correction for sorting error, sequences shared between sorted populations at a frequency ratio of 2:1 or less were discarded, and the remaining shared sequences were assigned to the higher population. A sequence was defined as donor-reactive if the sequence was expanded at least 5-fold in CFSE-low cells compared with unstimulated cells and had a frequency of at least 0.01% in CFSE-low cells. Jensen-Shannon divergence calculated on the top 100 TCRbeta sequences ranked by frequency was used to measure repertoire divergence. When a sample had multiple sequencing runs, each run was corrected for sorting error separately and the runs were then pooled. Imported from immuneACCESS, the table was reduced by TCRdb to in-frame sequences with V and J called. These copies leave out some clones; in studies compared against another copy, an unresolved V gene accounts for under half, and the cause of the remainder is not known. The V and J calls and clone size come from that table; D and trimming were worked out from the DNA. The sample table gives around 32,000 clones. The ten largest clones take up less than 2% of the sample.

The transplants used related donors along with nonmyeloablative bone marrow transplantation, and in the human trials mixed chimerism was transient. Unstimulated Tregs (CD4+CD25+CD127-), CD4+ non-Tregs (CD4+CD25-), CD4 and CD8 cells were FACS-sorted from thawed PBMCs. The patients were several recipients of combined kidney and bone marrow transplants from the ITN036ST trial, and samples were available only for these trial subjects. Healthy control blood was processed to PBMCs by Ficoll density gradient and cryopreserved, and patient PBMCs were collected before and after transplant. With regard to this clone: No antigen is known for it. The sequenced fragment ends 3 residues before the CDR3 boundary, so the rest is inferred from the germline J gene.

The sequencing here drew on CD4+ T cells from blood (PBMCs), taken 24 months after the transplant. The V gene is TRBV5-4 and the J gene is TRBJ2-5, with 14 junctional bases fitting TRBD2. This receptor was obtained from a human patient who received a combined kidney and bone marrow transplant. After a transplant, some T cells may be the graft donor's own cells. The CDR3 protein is CASSTGLAGVETQYF. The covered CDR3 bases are TGTGCCAGCAGCACGGGACTAGCGGGAGTAGAGACC. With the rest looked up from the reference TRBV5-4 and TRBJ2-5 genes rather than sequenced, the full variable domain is ETGVTQSPTHLIKTRGQQVTLRCSSQSGHNTVSWYQQALGQGPQFIFQYYREEENGRGNFPPRFSGLQFPNYSSELNVNALELDDSALYLCASSTGLAGVETQYFGPGTRLLVL.